This T cell receptor beta chain emerged from a study of T-cell reconstitution after alpha-beta-depleted transplantation in children. Study-level results: Several patients had high TCRbeta diversity at day 60; it came from surviving recipient T cells and thymic progenitors. Fresh T-cell production supplied most of the T-cell counts and diversity seen one year after transplant. It was reported that alpha-beta T cells came from several hundred expanded graft clones (about two months after transplant).

The CDR3 runs to 14 residues. Between the trimmed V and J ends, which lost 5 bases and 4 bases, there was a span of 15 bases. This clonotype was found a few times. No antigen is known for it. Unique molecular identifiers featured in how the TCRbeta library was prepared. TCRdb independently ran MiXCR on the PCR reads; one entry per CDR3 protein. This sample has hundreds of thousands of distinct CDR3 sequences; approximately 15% occur once, and the top ten carry about 45%. Specimen: PBMCs, mostly from graft donor cells, collected 360 days after TCRalphabeta/CD19-depleted stem cell transplant. The sequence was collected from a male patient aged 2 to 10 who had a stem cell transplant for acute lymphoblastic leukemia, so the T cells may come from the graft donor. This chain joins TRBV12-3 or TRBV12-4 and TRBJ2-7, with D possibly being TRBD1 (5 bases). CDR3 sequence reads: CASSRTLGWYEQYF. The CDR3 DNA follows: TGTGCCAGCAGTAGGACATTAGGCTGGTACGAGCAGTACTTC.